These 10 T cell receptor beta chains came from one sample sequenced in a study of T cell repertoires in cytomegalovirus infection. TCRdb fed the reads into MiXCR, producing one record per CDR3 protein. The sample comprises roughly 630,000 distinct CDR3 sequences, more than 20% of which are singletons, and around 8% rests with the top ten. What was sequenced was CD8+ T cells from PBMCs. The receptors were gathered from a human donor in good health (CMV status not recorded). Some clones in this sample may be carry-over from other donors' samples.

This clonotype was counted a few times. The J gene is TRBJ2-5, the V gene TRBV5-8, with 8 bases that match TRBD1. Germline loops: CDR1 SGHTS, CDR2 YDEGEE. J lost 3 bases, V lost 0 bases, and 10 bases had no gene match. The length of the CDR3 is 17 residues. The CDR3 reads CASSLGAGQGLEETQYF. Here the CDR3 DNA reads TGTGCCAGCAGCTTGGGCGCCGGACAGGGCTTGGAAGAGACCCAGTACTTC.

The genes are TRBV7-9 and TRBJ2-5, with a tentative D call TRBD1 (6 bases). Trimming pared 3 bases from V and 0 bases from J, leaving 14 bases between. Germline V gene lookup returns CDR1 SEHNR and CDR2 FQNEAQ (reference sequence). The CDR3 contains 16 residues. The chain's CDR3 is CASSFPYGDNQETQYF. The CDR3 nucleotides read TGTGCCAGCAGCTTTCCCTACGGGGACAACCAAGAGACCCAGTACTTC.

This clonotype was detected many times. The CDR3 reads CASSLGAAGAKNIQYF. DNA of the CDR3: TGTGCCAGCAGCTTAGGGGCGGCGGGGGCCAAAAACATTCAGTACTTC. The chain couples TRBV7-2 to TRBJ2-4, with a weak D call TRBD2 (6 bases). Germline-derived CDR1 and CDR2 are SGHTA and FQGNSA. Between the trimmed V and J ends, which lost 1 base and 1 base, there was a span of 11 bases. The CDR3 loop spans 16 amino acids.

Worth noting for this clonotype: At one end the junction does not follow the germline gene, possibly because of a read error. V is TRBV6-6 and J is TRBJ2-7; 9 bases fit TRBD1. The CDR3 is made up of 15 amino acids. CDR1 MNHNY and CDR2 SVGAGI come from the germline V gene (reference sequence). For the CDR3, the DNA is TGTGCCAGCAGTAACTCCGGGACAGGGTTCCACGAGCAGTACTTC. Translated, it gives CASSNSGTGFHEQYF.

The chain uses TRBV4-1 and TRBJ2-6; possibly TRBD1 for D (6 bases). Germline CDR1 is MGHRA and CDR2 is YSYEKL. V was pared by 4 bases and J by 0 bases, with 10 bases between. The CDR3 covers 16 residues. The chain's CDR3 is CASSPRTASGANVLTF. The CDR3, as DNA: TGCGCCAGCAGCCCCCGGACAGCCTCTGGGGCCAACGTCCTGACTTTC.

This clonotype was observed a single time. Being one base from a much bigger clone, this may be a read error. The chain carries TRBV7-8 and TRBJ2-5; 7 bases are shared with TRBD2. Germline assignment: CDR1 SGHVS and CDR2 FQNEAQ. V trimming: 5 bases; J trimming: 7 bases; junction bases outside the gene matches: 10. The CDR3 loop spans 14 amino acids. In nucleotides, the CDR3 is TGTGCCAGCAGCCCCCGAAGGGCGGGGGTGACCCAGTACTTC. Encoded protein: CASSPRRAGVTQYF.

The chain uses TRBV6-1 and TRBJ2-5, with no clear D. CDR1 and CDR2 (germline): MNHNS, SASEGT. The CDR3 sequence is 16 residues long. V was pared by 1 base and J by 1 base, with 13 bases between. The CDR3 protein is CASSEGSFRLQETQYF. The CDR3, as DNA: TGTGCCAGCAGTGAAGGTAGCTTCCGCCTCCAAGAGACCCAGTACTTC.

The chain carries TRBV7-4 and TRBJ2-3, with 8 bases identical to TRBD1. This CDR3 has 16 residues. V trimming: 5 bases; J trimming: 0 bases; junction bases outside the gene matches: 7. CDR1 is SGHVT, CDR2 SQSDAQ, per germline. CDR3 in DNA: TGTGCCAGCAGCCCTATTTGGGACAGGAGCACAGATACGCAGTATTTT. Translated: CASSPIWDRSTDTQYF.

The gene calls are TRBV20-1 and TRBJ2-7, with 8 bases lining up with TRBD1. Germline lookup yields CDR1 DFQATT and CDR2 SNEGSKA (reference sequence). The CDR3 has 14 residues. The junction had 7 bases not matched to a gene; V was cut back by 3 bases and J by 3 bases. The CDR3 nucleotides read TGCAGTGCTAGGGGTCAGGGGGCGATCTACGAGCAGTACTTC. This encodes CSARGQGAIYEQYF.

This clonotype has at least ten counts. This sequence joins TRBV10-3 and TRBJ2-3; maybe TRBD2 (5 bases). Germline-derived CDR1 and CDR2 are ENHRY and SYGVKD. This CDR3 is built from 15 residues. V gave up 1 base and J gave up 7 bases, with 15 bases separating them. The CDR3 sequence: CAISEYLERRNTQYF. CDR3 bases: TGTGCCATCAGTGAGTATTTGGAACGGAGGAATACGCAGTATTTT.